The 21 T cell receptor beta chains below were found in one sample sequenced in a study of OX40 agonist ivuxolimab in advanced cancers. Profiled with immunoSEQ multiplex PCR; TCRdb holds only in-frame clones, not every one. The repertoire has around 100,000 clones, approximately 90% of them found once; the top ten carry about 0.49%. The sequenced sample was CD4+ or CD8+ T cells sorted from blood, obtained in a trial of the OX40 agonist ivuxolimab. Receptors originate from an adult with an advanced solid tumor such as melanoma, head and neck, liver or kidney cancer.

CDR3 region: CASSSTGEKSSYNEQFF. For the CDR3, the DNA is TGTGCCAGCAGCTCAACCGGGGAAAAGAGCTCCTACAATGAGCAGTTCTTC. This rearrangement joins TRBV7-9 to TRBJ2-1; D possibly corresponds to TRBD2 (5 bases). The CDR3 totals 17 residues. CDR1 is SEHNR and CDR2 is FQNEAQ in the germline V gene (reference sequence). V shed 4 bases and J shed 0 bases, with 16 bases lying between them.

The CDR3 sequence: CASSSLDSPAWGNTIYF. DNA for the CDR3: TGTGCCAGCTCAAGCCTCGACAGCCCGGCCTGGGGAAACACCATATATTTT. The chain carries TRBV18 and TRBJ1-3; D perhaps matches TRBD1 (5 bases). Trimming shortened V by 5 bases and J by 4 bases, and 21 bases separated the two germline ends. CDR3 size: 17 residues. Germline lookup yields CDR1 KGHSH and CDR2 LQKENI.

The rearrangement links TRBV5-1 to TRBJ1-2; no definite D call. Looked up from germline, CDR1 is SGHRS and CDR2 is YFSETQ. V lost 1 base to trimming and J lost 0 bases, with 10 bases between them. The CDR3 spans 15 residues. CDR3 loop: CASSLRGETNYGYTF. Here the CDR3 DNA reads TGCGCCAGCAGCTTGCGTGGGGAAACTAACTATGGCTACACCTTC. Using reference TRBV5-1 and TRBJ1-2 for the parts outside the CDR3, the full variable domain is KAGVTQTPRYLIKTRGQQVTLSCSPISGHRSVSWYQQTPGQGLQFLFEYFSETQRNKGNFPGRFSGRQFSNSRSEMNVSTLELGDSALYLCASSLRGETNYGYTFGSGTRLTVV.

The V gene is TRBV27, the J gene TRBJ2-1; 10 nucleotides match TRBD2. In germline, CDR1 is MNHEY, CDR2 SMNVEV (reference sequence). The V and J ends lost 6 bases and 7 bases, in that order; junction bases with no gene match: 3. The CDR3 runs to 13 residues. The CDR3, as DNA: TGTGCCAGCAGAAGCGGGAGGGAGAATGAGCAGTTCTTC. Its translation is CASRSGRENEQFF.

The chain has TRBV7-3 and TRBJ1-1; 8 bases are a match to TRBD1. The V segment lost 4 bases and the J segment 1 base; nucleotides outside the gene matches: 5. CDR1 is SGHTA, CDR2 FQGTGA, per germline. The CDR3 spans 15 residues. CDR3 bases: TGTGCCAGCAGCTCCACCGGGACAGGGAACACTGAAGCTTTCTTT. It specifies CASSSTGTGNTEAFF.

The V gene is TRBV4-1, the J gene TRBJ2-1; D is ambiguous. This CDR3 comprises 14 residues. Germline lookup yields CDR1 MGHRA and CDR2 YSYEKL. Trimming removed 1 base from V and 8 bases from J, with 12 bases in between. This CDR3 is CASSQGPSLDEQFF. The CDR3 region has the DNA TGCGCCAGCAGCCAAGGACCCAGCCTCGATGAGCAGTTCTTC.

The chain recombines TRBV5-6 with TRBJ1-2, with D possibly being TRBD1 (6 bases). The CDR3 is 14 residues long. Trimming pared 7 bases from V and 0 bases from J, leaving 13 bases between. Looked up from germline, CDR1 is SGHDT and CDR2 is YYEEEE. CDR3 protein: CASGDTLTNYGYTF. CDR3 nucleotide sequence: TGTGCCAGCGGGGACACACTAACTAACTATGGCTACACCTTC.

This chain links TRBV5-1 with TRBJ2-5; D is possibly TRBD1 or TRBD2 (5 bases each). Germline assignment: CDR1 SGHRS and CDR2 YFSETQ. V dropped 3 bases and J dropped 4 bases, with 16 bases sitting between them. This CDR3 is 15 amino acids long. CDR3 nucleotide sequence: TGCGCCAGCAGCTCCTCCGGTGGGGGTGCAGAGACCCAGTACTTC. Its protein is CASSSSGGGAETQYF.

The chain links TRBV5-8 to TRBJ2-1; possible D gene TRBD2, 7 bases. Germline loops: CDR1 SGHTS, CDR2 YDEGEE. The CDR3 is made up of 15 amino acids. Deletions cut 1 base from V and 6 bases from J, with 14 bases between. CDR3 in amino acids: CASSLYGEGVNEQFF. CDR3 bases: TGTGCCAGCAGCTTGTACGGGGAGGGGGTCAATGAGCAGTTCTTC.

The chain's CDR3 is CASSQYKGQGINEQFF. CDR3 nucleotide sequence: TGCGCCAGCAGCCAATATAAGGGACAGGGTATCAATGAGCAGTTCTTC. The gene calls are TRBV4-1 and TRBJ2-1, with 9 positions matching TRBD1. Germline V lookup: CDR1 MGHRA, CDR2 YSYEKL. With V trimmed by 2 bases and J by 6 bases, 8 bases remained unmatched. The CDR3 is 16 amino acids.

V and J are TRBV7-9 and TRBJ2-5; weak D call: TRBD2 (6 bases). Germline loops: CDR1 SEHNR, CDR2 FQNEAQ (reference sequence). The CDR3 runs to 15 residues. The V end lost 7 bases, the J end lost 6 bases, and 21 bases lay between the germline ends. The CDR3 protein is CASTLSKAGVKTQYF. CDR3 DNA sequence: TGTGCCAGCACCCTCTCGAAAGCGGGTGTGAAGACCCAGTACTTC.

The chain links TRBV7-8 to TRBJ2-7; no clear D gene. CDR1 is SGHVS and CDR2 is FQNEAQ in the germline V gene. CDR3 length: 15 amino acids. Trimming took off 5 bases at V and 7 bases at J, with 21 bases between the two ends. This CDR3 is CASSISRVNMGEQYF. CDR3 DNA: TGTGCCAGCAGCATTTCTAGGGTCAACATGGGGGAGCAGTACTTC.

The V call is TRBV6-1, the J call TRBJ2-1, with 9 bases matching TRBD2. J lost 6 bases, V lost 2 bases, and 5 bases had no gene match. The V gene's germline CDR1 is MNHNS and CDR2 SASEGT. The CDR3 spans 15 residues. The CDR3: CASSERVAGVNEQFF. The CDR3 DNA reads as TGTGCCAGCAGTGAAAGGGTAGCGGGAGTCAATGAGCAGTTCTTC.

The J gene is TRBJ2-7, the V gene TRBV5-4, with a possible D match to TRBD1 (6 bases). V lost 3 bases and J lost 0, with 7 bases in between. The CDR3 totals 13 residues. Germline CDR1 is SGHNT and CDR2 is YYREEE (reference sequence). CDR3 sequence (DNA): TGTGCCAGCAGCTACAGGGCCTCCTACGAGCAGTACTTC. Protein sequence: CASSYRASYEQYF.

The V and J genes are TRBV11-1 and TRBJ2-7; D not certain. The V gene's germline CDR1 is SGHAT and CDR2 FQDESV (reference sequence). The CDR3 runs 12 residues. With 5 bases removed from V and 3 bases from J, the gap between germline ends came to 8 bases. In nucleotides, the CDR3 is TGTGCCAGCAGCGAAGCTTTCTACGAGCAGTACTTC. The encoded protein is CASSEAFYEQYF.

The chain recombines TRBV2 with TRBJ2-7, with TRBD1 matching over 9 bases. With V trimmed by 8 bases and J by 4 bases, 3 bases remained unmatched. This CDR3 is 12 amino acids long. In germline, CDR1 is SNHLY, CDR2 FYNNEI. The CDR3 coding sequence is TGTGCCAGCGACAGGGGGGCGTACGAGCAGTACTTC. This sequence encodes CASDRGAYEQYF.

The chain couples TRBV2 to TRBJ2-1; 10 positions agree with TRBD2. The trim removed 7 bases at V and 5 bases at J, leaving 5 bases unmatched. CDR3 length: 14 amino acids. Germline assignment: CDR1 SNHLY and CDR2 FYNNEI. The CDR3 bases are TGTGCCAGCAATGGACTAGCGGTCAACAATGAGCAGTTCTTC. Its protein is CASNGLAVNNEQFF.

The chain links TRBV29-1 to TRBJ1-2; D gene uncertain. From germline, CDR1 is SQVTM and CDR2 ANQGSEA. The V and J ends lost 4 bases and 6 bases respectively, with 3 bases between them. This CDR3 comprises 9 residues. The DNA for the CDR3 is TGCAGCGTTGCAGATGGCTACACCTTC. Its translation: CSVADGYTF. The whole variable domain, filled in from reference TRBV29-1 and TRBJ1-2, reads SAVISQKPSRDICQRGTSLTIQCQVDSQVTMMFWYRQQPGQSLTLIATANQGSEATYESGFVIDKFPISRPNLTFSTLTVSNMSPEDSSIYLCSVADGYTFGSGTRLTVV.

V gene TRBV28 combines with J gene TRBJ1-1; a possible D gene is TRBD1 (5 bases). The CDR3 loop spans 14 amino acids. Per the germline V gene, CDR1 is MDHEN and CDR2 is SYDVKM. Trimming removed 3 bases at V and 7 bases at J, with 15 bases between. The CDR3 nucleotides are TGTGCCAGCAGTTTCAGGTCCCGGGGGAGTGAAGCTTTCTTT. Protein sequence: CASSFRSRGSEAFF.

The rearrangement links TRBV5-1 to TRBJ2-5; TRBD1 agrees at 9 bases. V dropped 0 bases and J dropped 3; count of bases not matched to a gene: 0. The CDR3 runs to 14 residues. Germline V gene data show CDR1 as SGHRS and CDR2 as YFSETQ. DNA for the CDR3: TGCGCCAGCAGCTTGGGGACAGGGGAAGAGACCCAGTACTTC. It codes for CASSLGTGEETQYF.

The V and J genes are TRBV27 and TRBJ2-1; the match to TRBD2 covers 9 bases. There are 15 residues in the CDR3. V shed 6 bases and J 8 bases; nucleotides not matched to a gene: 11. Germline assignment: CDR1 MNHEY and CDR2 SMNVEV (reference sequence). The CDR3 spells CASRIGAGGAYEQFF. The CDR3 nucleotides read TGTGCCAGCAGGATAGGAGCGGGAGGAGCCTATGAGCAGTTCTTC.